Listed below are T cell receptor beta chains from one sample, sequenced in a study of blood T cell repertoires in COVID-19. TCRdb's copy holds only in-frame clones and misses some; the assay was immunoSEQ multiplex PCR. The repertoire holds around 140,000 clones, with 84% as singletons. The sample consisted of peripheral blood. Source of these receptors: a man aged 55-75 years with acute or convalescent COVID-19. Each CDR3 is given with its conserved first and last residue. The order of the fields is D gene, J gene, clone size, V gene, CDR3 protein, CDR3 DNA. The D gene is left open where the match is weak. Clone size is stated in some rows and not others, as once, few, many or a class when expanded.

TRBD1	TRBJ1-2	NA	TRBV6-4	CASNRTGTNCNYGYTF	TGTGCCAGCAACCGGACAGGGACGAACTGTAACTATGGCTACACCTTC
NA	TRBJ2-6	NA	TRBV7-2	CASLPFRGSGANVLTF	TGTGCCAGCCTCCCGTTTCGGGGCTCTGGGGCCAACGTCCTGACTTTC
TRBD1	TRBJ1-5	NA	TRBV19	CASRRAGGNSNQPQHF	TGTGCCAGTAGGAGGGCAGGGGGCAATAGCAATCAGCCCCAGCATTTT
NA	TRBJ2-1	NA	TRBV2	CASVVDRTQEQFF	TGTGCCAGCGTCGTGGACAGAACCCAAGAGCAGTTCTTC
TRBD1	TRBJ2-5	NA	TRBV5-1	CASRPRGQGGETQYF	TGCGCCAGCAGGCCCCGAGGACAGGGGGGGGAGACCCAGTACTTC
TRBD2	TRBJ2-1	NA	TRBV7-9	CATYSGRVYNEQFF	TGTGCCACCTATAGCGGGAGAGTTTACAATGAGCAGTTCTTC
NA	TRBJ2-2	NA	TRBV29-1	CSVGQPNTGELFF	TGCAGCGTTGGACAGCCGAACACCGGGGAGCTGTTTTTT
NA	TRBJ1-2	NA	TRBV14	CASSQLVSPGGYTF	TGTGCCAGCAGCCAATTAGTATCGCCCGGTGGCTACACCTTC
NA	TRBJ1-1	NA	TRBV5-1	CASSLRGSQVNTEAFF	TGCGCCAGCAGCCTCAGGGGTAGTCAGGTGAACACTGAAGCTTTCTTT
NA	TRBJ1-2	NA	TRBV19	CASSGTTIYGYTF	TGTGCCAGTAGCGGGACAACGATATATGGCTACACCTTC
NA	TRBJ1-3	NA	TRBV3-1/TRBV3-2	CASSQYSGDPSGNTIYF	TGTGCCAGCAGCCAGTATTCAGGTGATCCCTCTGGAAACACCATATATTTT
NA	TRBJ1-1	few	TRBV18	CASSDQAQGNTEAFF	TGTGCCAGCTCCGACCAGGCCCAGGGGAACACTGAAGCTTTCTTT
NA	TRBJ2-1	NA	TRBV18	CASSIGQSSYNEQFF	TGTGCCAGCTCAATAGGACAAAGCTCCTACAATGAGCAGTTCTTC
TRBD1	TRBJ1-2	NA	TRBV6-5	CASSWGGGGNYGYTF	TGTGCCAGCAGTTGGGGAGGAGGGGGCAACTATGGCTACACCTTC
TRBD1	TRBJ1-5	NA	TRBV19	CASSSTGGNQPQHF	TGTGCCAGTAGTAGTACAGGGGGCAATCAGCCCCAGCATTTT
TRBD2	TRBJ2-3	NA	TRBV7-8	CASSSSGRAADTQYF	TGTGCCAGCAGCTCTAGCGGGAGGGCAGCAGATACGCAGTATTTT
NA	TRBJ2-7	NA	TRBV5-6	CASSWGRSYEQYF	TGTGCCAGCAGCTGGGGCAGAAGCTACGAGCAGTACTTC
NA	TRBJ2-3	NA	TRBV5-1	CASSSKRGGRFPTDTQYF	TGCGCCAGCAGTAGTAAAAGGGGGGGCCGGTTTCCAACAGATACGCAGTATTTT
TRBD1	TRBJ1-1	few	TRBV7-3	CASSRTGVRGNTEAFF	TGTGCCAGCAGCCGAACAGGGGTCAGGGGGAACACTGAAGCTTTCTTT
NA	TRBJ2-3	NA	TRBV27	CASSLIPPMGVDTQYF	TGTGCCAGCAGTTTGATTCCCCCGATGGGAGTGGATACGCAGTATTTT
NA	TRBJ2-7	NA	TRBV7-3	CASSPSGSYEQYF	TGTGCCAGCAGCCCTTCGGGGTCCTACGAGCAGTACTTC
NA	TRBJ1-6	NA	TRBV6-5	CASGPMSSLNSPLHF	TGTGCCAGCGGGCCGATGAGCTCCTTGAATTCACCCCTCCACTTT
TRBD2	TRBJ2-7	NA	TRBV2	CASKREVSYEQYF	TGTGCCAGCAAGCGGGAGGTCTCCTACGAGCAGTACTTC
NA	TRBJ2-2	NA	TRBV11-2	CASSQTTTTGELFF	TGTGCCAGCAGCCAAACGACTACCACAGGGGAGCTGTTTTTT
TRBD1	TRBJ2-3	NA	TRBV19	CASSPRDRGHDTQYF	TGTGCCAGTAGTCCCCGGGACAGGGGTCACGATACGCAGTATTTT
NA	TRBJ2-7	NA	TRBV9	CASSVGRDTTYEQYF	TGTGCCAGCAGCGTAGGTCGGGACACAACATACGAGCAGTACTTC
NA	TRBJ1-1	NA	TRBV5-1	CASSLRGDRSTEAFF	TGCGCCAGCAGCTTACGGGGGGATAGGTCGACTGAAGCTTTCTTT
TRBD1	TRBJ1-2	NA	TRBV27	CASSFPQGDGYTF	TGTGCCAGCAGTTTTCCCCAGGGGGATGGCTACACCTTC
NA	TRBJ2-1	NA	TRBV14	CASSPPGFRGRNEQFF	TGTGCCAGCAGCCCCCCTGGATTCAGGGGACGCAATGAGCAGTTCTTC
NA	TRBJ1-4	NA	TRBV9	CASSVGPGTSNEKLFF	TGTGCCAGCAGCGTAGGCCCCGGGACAAGTAATGAAAAACTGTTTTTT
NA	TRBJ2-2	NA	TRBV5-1	CASSWGQPGELFF	TGCGCCAGCAGTTGGGGACAACCCGGGGAGCTGTTTTTT
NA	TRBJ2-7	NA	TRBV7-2	CASSSYRGPYEQYF	TGTGCCAGCAGCTCGTACCGTGGGCCCTACGAGCAGTACTTC
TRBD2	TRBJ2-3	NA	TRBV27	CASSLSSGGPPDTQYF	TGTGCCAGCAGTCTTTCTAGCGGGGGGCCCCCAGATACGCAGTATTTT
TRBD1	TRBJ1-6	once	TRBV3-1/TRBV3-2	CASRRDRRAYNSPLHF	TGTGCCAGCAGGAGGGACAGAAGAGCCTATAATTCACCCCTCCACTTT
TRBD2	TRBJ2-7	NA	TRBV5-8	CASSARVVAGGEQYF	TGTGCCAGCAGCGCCAGGGTGGTAGCGGGTGGCGAGCAGTACTTC
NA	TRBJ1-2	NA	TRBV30	CAWETTANYGYTF	TGTGCCTGGGAGACGACAGCTAACTATGGCTACACCTTC
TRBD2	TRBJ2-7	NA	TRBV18	CASSDLAGLYEQYF	TGTGCCAGCTCAGATCTAGCGGGCCTCTACGAGCAGTACTTC
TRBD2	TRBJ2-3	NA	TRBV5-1	CASSLVVSGTTDTQYF	TGCGCCAGCAGCTTGGTAGTTAGCGGGACCACAGATACGCAGTATTTT
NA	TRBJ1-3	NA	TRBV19	CASSILKSTGMSYTIYF	TGTGCCAGTAGTATCCTCAAATCGACAGGAATGTCATACACCATATATTTT
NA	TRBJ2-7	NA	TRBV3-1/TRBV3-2	CASSPRVGYEQYF	TGTGCCAGCAGCCCCCGGGTCGGTTACGAGCAGTACTTC
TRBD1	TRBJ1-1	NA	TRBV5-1	CASSPGTANTEAFF	TGCGCCAGCAGCCCTGGGACAGCTAACACTGAAGCTTTCTTT
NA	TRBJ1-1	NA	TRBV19	CASSIGGVNTEAFF	TGTGCCAGTAGTATAGGAGGAGTGAACACTGAAGCTTTCTTT
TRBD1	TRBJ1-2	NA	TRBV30	CACNRKGQGTITYGYTF	TGTGCCTGCAACAGGAAGGGACAGGGGACTATCACCTATGGCTACACCTTC